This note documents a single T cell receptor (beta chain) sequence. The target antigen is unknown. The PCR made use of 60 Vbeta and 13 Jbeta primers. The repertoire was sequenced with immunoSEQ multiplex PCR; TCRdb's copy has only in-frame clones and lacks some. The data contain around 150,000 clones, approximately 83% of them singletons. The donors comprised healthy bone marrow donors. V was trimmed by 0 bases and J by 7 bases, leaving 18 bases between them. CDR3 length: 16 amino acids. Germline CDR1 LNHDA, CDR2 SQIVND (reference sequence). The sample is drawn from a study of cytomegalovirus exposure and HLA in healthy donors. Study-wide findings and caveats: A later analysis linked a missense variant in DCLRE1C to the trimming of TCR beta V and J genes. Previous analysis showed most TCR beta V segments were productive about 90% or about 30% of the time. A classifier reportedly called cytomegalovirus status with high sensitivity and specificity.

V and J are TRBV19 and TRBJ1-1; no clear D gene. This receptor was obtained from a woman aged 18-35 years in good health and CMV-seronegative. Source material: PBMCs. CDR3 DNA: TGTGCCAGTAGTATAGATCTTTGGTTGGGCGAGGGTGAAGCTTTCTTT. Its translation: CASSIDLWLGEGEAFF. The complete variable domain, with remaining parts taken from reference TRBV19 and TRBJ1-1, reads DGGITQSPKYLFRKEGQNVTLSCEQNLNHDAMYWYRQDPGQGLRLIYYSQIVNDFQKGDIAEGYSVSREKKESFPLTVTSAQKNPTAFYLCASSIDLWLGEGEAFFGQGTRLTVV.